Here is one T cell receptor (beta chain) with its context. Its antigen is unknown. This CDR3 is 14 amino acids long. The germline V gene encodes CDR1 LNHDA and CDR2 SQIVND (reference sequence). V lost 5 bases to trimming and J lost 6 bases; unmatched junction nucleotides: 7. PCR employed 60 Vbeta and 13 Jbeta primers. The protocol was immunoSEQ multiplex PCR, while the TCRdb copy is restricted to in-frame clones and leaves out a portion. The sample contains 250,000 to 350,000 clones, under 90% of which appear only once. This sample stems from a study of cytomegalovirus exposure and HLA in healthy donors. Notes on the study in general: With DRB1 most and HLA-C fewest, TCR association rates differed between HLA loci in a later analysis. Presence/absence analyses rested on an assumption that sequencing depth was roughly uniform across donors. V- and J-gene trimming of TCR beta was linked (in a later analysis) to a missense DCLRE1C variant. About 87% or about 30% of the time was how often most TCR beta V segments were productive, according to an earlier analysis.

The chain links TRBV19 to TRBJ2-1; TRBD2 aligns across 7 bases. Material: PBMCs. The receptor was derived from a girl aged 2-10 years in good health and CMV-seronegative. DNA of the CDR3: TGTGCCAGTAGTCTCAGCGGGGTTAGCAATGAGCAGTTCTTC. Its translation: CASSLSGVSNEQFF.